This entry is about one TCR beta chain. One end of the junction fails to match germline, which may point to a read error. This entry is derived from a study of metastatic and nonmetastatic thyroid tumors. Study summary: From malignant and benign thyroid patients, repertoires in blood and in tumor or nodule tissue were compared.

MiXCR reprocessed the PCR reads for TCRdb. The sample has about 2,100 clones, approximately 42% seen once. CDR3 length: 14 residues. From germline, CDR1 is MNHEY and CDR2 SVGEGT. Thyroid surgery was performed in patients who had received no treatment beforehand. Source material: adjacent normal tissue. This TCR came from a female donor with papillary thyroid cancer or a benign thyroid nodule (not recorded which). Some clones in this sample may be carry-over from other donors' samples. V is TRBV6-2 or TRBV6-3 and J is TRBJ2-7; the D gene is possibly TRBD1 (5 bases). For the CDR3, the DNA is TGTGTCAGCAGCCAGGTGGGGCCGTCACCTGTGCAGTACTTC. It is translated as CVSSQVGPSPVQYF.